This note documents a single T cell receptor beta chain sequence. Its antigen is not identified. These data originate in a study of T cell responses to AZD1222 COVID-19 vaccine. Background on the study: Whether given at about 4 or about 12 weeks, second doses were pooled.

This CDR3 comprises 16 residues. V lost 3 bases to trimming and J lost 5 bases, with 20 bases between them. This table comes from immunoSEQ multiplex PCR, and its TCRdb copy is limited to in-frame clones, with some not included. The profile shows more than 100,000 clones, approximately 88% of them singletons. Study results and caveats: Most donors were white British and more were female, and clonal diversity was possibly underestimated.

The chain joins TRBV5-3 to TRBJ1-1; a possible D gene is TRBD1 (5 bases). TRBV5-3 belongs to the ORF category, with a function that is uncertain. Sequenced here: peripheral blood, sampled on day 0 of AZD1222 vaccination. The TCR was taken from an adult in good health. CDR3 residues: CARSSSKTVHGTEAFF. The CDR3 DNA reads TGTGCCAGAAGCTCCTCAAAGACAGTCCATGGAACTGAAGCTTTCTTT.